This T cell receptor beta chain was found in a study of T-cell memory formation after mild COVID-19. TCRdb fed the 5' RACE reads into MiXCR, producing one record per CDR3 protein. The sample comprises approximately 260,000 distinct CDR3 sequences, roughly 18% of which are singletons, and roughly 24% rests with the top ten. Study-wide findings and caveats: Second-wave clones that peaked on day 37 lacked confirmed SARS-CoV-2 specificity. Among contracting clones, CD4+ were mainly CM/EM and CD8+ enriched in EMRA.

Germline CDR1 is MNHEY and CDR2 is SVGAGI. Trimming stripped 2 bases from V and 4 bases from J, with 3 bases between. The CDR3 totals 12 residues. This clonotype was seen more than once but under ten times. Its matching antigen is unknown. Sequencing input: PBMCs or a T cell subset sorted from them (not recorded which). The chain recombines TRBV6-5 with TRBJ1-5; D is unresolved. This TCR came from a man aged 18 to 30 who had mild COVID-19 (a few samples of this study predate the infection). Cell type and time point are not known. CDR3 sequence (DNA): TGTGCCAGCAGTTACAATAATCAGCCCCAGCATTTT. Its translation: CASSYNNQPQHF.